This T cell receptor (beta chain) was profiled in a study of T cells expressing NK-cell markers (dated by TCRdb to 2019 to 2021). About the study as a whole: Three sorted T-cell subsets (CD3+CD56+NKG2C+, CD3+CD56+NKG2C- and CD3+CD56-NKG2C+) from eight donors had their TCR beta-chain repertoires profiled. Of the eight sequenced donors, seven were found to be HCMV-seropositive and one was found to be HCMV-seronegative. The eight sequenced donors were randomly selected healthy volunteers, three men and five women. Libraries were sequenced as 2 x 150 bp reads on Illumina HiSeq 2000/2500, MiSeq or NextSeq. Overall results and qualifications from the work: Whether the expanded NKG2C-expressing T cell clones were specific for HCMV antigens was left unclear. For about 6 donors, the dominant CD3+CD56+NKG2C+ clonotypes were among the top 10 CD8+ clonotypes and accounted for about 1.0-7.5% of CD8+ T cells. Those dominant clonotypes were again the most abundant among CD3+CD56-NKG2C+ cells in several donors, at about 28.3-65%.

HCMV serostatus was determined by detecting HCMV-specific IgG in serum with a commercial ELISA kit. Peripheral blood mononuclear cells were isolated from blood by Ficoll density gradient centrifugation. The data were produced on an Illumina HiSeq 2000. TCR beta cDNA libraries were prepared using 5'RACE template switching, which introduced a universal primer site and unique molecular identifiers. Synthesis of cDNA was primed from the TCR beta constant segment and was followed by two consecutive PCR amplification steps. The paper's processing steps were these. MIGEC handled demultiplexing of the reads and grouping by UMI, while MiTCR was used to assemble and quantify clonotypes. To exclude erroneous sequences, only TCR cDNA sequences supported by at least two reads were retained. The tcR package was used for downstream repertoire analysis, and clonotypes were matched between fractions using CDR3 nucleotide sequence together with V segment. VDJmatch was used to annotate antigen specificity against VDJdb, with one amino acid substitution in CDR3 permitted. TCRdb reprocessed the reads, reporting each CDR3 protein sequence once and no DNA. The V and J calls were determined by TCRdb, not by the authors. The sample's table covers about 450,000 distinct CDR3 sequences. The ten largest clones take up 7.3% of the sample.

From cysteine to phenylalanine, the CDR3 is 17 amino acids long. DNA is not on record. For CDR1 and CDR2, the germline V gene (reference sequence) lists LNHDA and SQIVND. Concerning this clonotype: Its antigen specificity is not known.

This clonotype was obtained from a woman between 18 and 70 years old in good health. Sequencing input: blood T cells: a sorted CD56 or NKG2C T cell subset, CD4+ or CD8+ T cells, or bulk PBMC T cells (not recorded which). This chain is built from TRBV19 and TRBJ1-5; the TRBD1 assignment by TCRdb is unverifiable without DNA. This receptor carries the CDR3 CASSSNRDRASNQPQHF.